There are a few counts of the clone carrying this TCR beta chain. Its specificity is not known. A much larger clone is a single base away; this may be a read error. These data originate in a study of T cells in Graves' hyperthyroidism and ophthalmopathy. Ophthalmopathy patients had moderate-to-severe active disease, CAS ≥3, NOSPECS ≥4, and disease duration under 3 months. Study-wide points: Blood held most thyroid clonotypes expanded above 0.001 frequency.

Amplification targeted TCR beta CDR3 regions from RNA transcripts. TCR CDR3 underwent first-round RT-PCR with the HTBI primer set. Via MiXCR, TCRdb re-called the multiplex PCR reads, giving one row per CDR3 protein. The table shows around 520,000 distinct CDR3 sequences, with approximately 24% occurring only once. Germline V gives CDR1 MNHNS, CDR2 SASEGT. The CDR3 is 15 amino acids. Sequences were obtained from blood. The receptor was isolated from a young woman with Graves' ophthalmopathy. The chain couples TRBV6-1 to TRBJ2-5; 9 positions agree with TRBD2. CDR3 residues: CASSELSSGVKTKYF. Here the CDR3 DNA reads TGTGCCAGCAGTGAATTATCTAGCGGGGTGAAGACCAAGTACTTC.